This T cell receptor beta chain was obtained from a study of T cell repertoires in cytomegalovirus infection. The germline V gene has CDR1 MNHEY and CDR2 SMNVEV (reference sequence). V lost 5 bases to trimming and J lost 8 bases, with 16 bases between them. This CDR3 has 14 residues. In regard to this clonotype: Its antigen remains unidentified.

In TCRdb, the reads were re-called with MiXCR into one record per CDR3 protein. The data contain 650,000 to 850,000 distinct CDR3 sequences, roughly 29% of them singletons. The sequence was obtained from a human donor in good health (CMV status not recorded). Some clones in this sample may be carry-over from other donors' samples. The sequencing used cultured CD8+ T cells from PBMCs, collected from culture after CMV antigen stimulation. V and J are TRBV27 and TRBJ2-1; D may correspond to TRBD1 or TRBD2 (6 bases each). The CDR3 DNA sequence: TGTGCCAGCAGTCTAGACCCCGGGGGCGATGAGCAGTTCTTC. It codes for CASSLDPGGDEQFF.